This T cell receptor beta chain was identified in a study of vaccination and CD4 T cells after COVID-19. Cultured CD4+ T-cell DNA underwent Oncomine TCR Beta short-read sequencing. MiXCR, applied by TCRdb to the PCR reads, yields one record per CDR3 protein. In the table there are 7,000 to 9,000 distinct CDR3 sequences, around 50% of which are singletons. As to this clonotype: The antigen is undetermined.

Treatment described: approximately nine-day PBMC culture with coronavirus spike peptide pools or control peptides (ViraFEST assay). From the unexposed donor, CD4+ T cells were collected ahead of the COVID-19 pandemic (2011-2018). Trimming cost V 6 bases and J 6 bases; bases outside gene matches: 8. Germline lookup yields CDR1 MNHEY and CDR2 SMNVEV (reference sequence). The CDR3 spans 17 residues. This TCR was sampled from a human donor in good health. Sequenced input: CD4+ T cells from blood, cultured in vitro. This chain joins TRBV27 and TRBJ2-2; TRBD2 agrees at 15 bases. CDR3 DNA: TGTGCCAGCAGGAGGGGACTAGCGGGAGGAGTGCCCGGGGAGCTGTTTTTT. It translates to CASRRGLAGGVPGELFF.